A selection of T cell receptor beta chains follows, all from one sample in a study of T-cell memory formation after mild COVID-19. TCRdb ran MiXCR on the 5' RACE reads and lists one entry per CDR3 protein. This sample has over 250,000 distinct CDR3 sequences; 15% occur once, and the top ten carry about a fifth. The sequencing sample was made of PBMCs or a T cell subset sorted from them (not recorded which). These TCRs come from a man between 18 and 29 years old who had mild COVID-19 (a few samples of this study predate the infection). Cell type and time point are not known. The CDR3 runs from the conserved cysteine through the conserved F or W. The listing skips clone size in some rows; elsewhere it reads once, few, many or a size class.

V gene	clone size	CDR3 length	CDR3 protein
TRBV7-7	many	14	CASSTALAEGTQYF
TRBV4-1	many	17	CASSQDHPASGAPKEFF
TRBV7-6	-	16	CASSSRGTGGNNEQFF
TRBV20-1	-	14	CSARDFSRSNEQYF
TRBV15	-	12	CATSSGTYEQYF
TRBV20-1	few	13	CSADRVDTGELFF
TRBV12-3/TRBV12-4	few	12	CASSYSSYEQYF
TRBV4-2	-	17	CASSQDLLAGAQETQYF
TRBV5-1	few	16	CASSLYGLGSYNEQFF
TRBV5-1	-	14	CASSLNSFYNEQFF
TRBV9	-	13	CASSVGLHYGYTF
TRBV7-9	-	19	CASSIPPSSGGDSTDTQYF
TRBV3-1	few	13	CASSLRASYEQYF
TRBV5-1	few	14	CASSGGQPNYGYTF
TRBV29-1	-	12	CSVHRMNTEAFF
TRBV24-1	few	19	CATSDFTADKGLRTDTQYF
TRBV7-2	-	14	CASSLRGRNTEAFF
TRBV9	-	15	CASSATRHLGTEAFF
TRBV7-9	-	16	CASSPRDYSGANVLTF
TRBV5-4	-	16	CASSSRLAGVTDTQYF
TRBV4-2	-	18	CASSPVAGGLRSTDTQYF
TRBV27	-	14	CASSLTSGYGELFF
TRBV20-1	-	11	CSARLGRLQFF
TRBV5-1	few	14	CASSLDSRDTEAFF
TRBV5-6	-	16	CASSLWVRGLNTEALF
TRBV4-2	few	14	CASSQGAGKETQYF
TRBV30	-	15	CAWSPSRTGHQPQHF
TRBV6-6	few	14	CASSYSRGEGELFF
TRBV5-1	few	15	CASSPFRGARNEQFF
TRBV4-1	-	15	CASSGGETNTGELFF
TRBV28	few	14	CASSSVQGVSEQYF
TRBV9	-	14	CASSVEAGGNEQFF
TRBV7-9	many	12	CASSLGPDTQYF
TRBV12-3/TRBV12-4	-	14	CASTPGQGFTEAFF
TRBV20-1	-	14	CSAPGPDPNTEAFF
TRBV20-1	-	15	CSAPPLAGATDTQYF
TRBV7-2	many	16	CASSQSTAGSGNTIYF
TRBV4-3	-	14	CASSQERLSAEAFF
TRBV18	few	14	CASSPRTTRYGYTF
TRBV4-3	-	15	CASSQEGGGLNTQYF
TRBV19	few	15	CASSTGLTNTGELFF
TRBV30	few	15	CAWSTNRDGTDTQYF
TRBV27	-	17	CASSELEAGGGPYGYTF
TRBV19	few	15	CASSIRGAAKNIQYF
TRBV29-1	-	11	CSGRQSTEAFF